Below, one T cell receptor (beta chain) is given with its context. Antigen: not known. The authors ran a second PCR of about 6 to 12 cycles using a sample-barcoded 5' primer and a J-beta primer mix. TCRdb re-called the 5' RACE reads through MiXCR, storing one row per CDR3 protein. Of some 1.7 million distinct CDR3 sequences listed, approximately 30% are singletons. This CDR3 comprises 19 residues. Trimming cost V 3 bases and J 0 bases; bases outside gene matches: 11. Germline V gives CDR1 SEHNR, CDR2 FQNEAQ (reference sequence). The record originates from a study of blood T cells in healthy people across ages. General study points: When set beside aged donors, long-lived donors presented more naive CD4+ cells and higher diversity.

The material sequenced was blood. This sequence was found in a woman in her thirties in good health. The chain combines TRBV7-9 with TRBJ1-1; 12 bases line up with TRBD1. The chain's CDR3 is CASSLGTGGWEALNTEAFF. DNA of the CDR3: TGTGCCAGCAGCTTGGGGACAGGGGGCTGGGAGGCCTTGAACACTGAAGCTTTCTTT.